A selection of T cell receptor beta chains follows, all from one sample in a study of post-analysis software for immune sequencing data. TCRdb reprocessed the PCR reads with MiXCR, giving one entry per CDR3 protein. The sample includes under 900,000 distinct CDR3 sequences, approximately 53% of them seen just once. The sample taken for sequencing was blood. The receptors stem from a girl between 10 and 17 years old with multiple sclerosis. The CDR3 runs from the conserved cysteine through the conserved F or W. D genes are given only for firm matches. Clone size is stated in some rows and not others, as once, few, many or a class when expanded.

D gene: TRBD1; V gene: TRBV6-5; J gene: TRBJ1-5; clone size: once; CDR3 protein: CASSLGTAGFQPQHF; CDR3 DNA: TGTGCCAGCAGTCTTGGGACAGCGGGTTTTCAGCCCCAGCATTTT
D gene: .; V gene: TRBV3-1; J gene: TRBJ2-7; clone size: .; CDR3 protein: CASSQESSGPLGEQYF; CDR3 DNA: TGTGCCAGCAGCCAAGAGTCCAGCGGACCTCTCGGCGAGCAGTACTTC
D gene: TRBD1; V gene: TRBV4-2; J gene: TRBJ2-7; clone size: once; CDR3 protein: CASTPTGASGEQYF; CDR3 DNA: TGTGCCAGCACCCCGACAGGGGCTTCAGGCGAGCAGTACTTC
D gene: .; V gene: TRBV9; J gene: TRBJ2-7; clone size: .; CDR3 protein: CASGKGSEQYF; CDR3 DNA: TGTGCCAGCGGGAAAGGTTCAGAGCAGTACTTC
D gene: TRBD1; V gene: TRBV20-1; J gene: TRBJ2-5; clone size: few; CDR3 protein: CSARDRLGVQGAKETQYF; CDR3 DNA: TGCAGTGCTAGAGATAGGTTAGGGGTGCAGGGGGCGAAAGAGACCCAGTACTTC
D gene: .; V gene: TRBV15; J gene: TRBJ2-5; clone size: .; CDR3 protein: CATSRGPETQYF; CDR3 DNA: TGTGCCACCAGCAGAGGGCCCGAGACCCAGTACTTC
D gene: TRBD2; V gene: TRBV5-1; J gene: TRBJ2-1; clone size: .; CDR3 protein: CASSLTGGVQNEQFF; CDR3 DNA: TGCGCCAGCAGCTTGACCGGGGGGGTGCAGAATGAGCAGTTCTTC
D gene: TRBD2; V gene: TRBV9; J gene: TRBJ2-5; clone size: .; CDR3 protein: CASSMGLAGGSWEQYF; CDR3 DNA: TGTGCCAGCAGCATGGGACTAGCGGGAGGCAGTTGGGAGCAGTACTTC
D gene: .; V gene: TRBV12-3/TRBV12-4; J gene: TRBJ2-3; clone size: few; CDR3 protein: CASSLGRYWDTQYF; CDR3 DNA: TGTGCCAGCAGTTTAGGGCGATACTGGGATACGCAGTATTTT
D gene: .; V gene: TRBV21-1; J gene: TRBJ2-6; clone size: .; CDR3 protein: CASSKPGQGSGANVLTF; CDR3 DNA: TGTGCCAGCAGCAAACCGGGACAGGGATCCGGGGCCAACGTCCTGACTTTC
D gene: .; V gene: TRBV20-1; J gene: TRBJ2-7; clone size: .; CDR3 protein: CSTHARGDSTYEQYF; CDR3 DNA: TGCAGTACCCATGCAAGGGGGGACAGCACCTACGAGCAGTACTTC
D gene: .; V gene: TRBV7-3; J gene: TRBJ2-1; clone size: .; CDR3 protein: CASSPAAGSSYNEQFF; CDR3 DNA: TGTGCCAGCAGCCCGGCCGCCGGGAGCTCCTACAATGAGCAGTTCTTC
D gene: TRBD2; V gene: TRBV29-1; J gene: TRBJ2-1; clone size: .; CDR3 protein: CSGRPWGAGSEQFF; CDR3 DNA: TGCAGCGGGAGACCTTGGGGAGCGGGATCTGAGCAGTTCTTC
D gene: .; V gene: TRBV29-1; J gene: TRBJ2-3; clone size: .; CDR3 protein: CSVALLSTDTQYF; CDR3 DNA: TGCAGCGTTGCCCTCTTGAGCACAGATACGCAGTATTTT
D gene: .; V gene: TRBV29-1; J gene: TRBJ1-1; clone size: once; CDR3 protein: CSVARTVEAFF; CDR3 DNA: TGCAGCGTTGCCCGGACAGTTGAAGCTTTCTTT
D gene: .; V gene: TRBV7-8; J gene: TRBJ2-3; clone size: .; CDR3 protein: CASSVTTPTSTDTQYF; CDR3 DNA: TGTGCCAGCAGCGTAACGACTCCTACTAGCACAGATACGCAGTATTTT
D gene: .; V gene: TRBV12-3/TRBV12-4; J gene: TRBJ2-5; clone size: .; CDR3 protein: CASSLSQGMREQYF; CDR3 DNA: TGTGCCAGCAGTTTAAGCCAGGGGATGCGGGAGCAGTACTTC
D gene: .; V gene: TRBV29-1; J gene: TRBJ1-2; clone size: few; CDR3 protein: CSVESNNYGYTF; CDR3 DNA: TGCAGCGTTGAATCGAATAACTATGGCTACACCTTC
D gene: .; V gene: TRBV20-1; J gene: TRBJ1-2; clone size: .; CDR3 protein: CSASLDRHYGYTF; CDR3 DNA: TGCAGTGCTAGTCTCGACAGACACTATGGCTACACCTTC
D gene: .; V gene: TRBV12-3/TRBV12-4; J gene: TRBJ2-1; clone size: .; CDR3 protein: CASSFKGQGEGNEQFF; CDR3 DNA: TGTGCCAGCAGTTTTAAAGGGCAGGGGGAGGGCAATGAGCAGTTCTTC
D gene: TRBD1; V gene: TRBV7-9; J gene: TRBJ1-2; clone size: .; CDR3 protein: CASSLGKPRDRESHYGYTF; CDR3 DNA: TGTGCCAGCAGCTTAGGCAAGCCCCGGGACAGGGAGAGTCACTATGGCTACACCTTC
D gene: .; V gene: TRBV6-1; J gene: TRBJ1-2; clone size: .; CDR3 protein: CASSERGVVLGYTF; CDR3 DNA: TGTGCCAGCAGTGAAAGGGGGGTTGTGCTTGGCTACACCTTC
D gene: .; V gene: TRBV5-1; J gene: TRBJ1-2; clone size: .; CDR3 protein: CASSLDATFNYGYTF; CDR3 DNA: TGCGCCAGCAGCCTGGACGCCACCTTTAACTATGGCTACACCTTC
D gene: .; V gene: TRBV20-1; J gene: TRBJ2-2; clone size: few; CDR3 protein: CSASRAMGTGELFF; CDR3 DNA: TGCAGTGCCTCCCGGGCGATGGGCACCGGGGAGCTGTTTTTT
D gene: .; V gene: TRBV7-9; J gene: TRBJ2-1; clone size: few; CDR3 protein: CASSLGTIHNEQFF; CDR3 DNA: TGTGCCAGCAGCTTAGGGACAATCCACAATGAGCAGTTCTTC
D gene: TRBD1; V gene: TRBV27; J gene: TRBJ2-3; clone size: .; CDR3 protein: CASSHGTGWTDTQYF; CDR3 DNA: TGTGCCAGCAGTCACGGGACAGGGTGGACAGATACGCAGTATTTT
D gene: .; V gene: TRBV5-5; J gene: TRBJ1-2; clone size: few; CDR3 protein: CASTQGYGYTF; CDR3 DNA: TGTGCCAGCACGCAGGGCTATGGCTACACCTTC
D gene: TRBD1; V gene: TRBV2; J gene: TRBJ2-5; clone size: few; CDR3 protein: CASSEARTGTGTETQYF; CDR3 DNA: TGTGCCAGCAGTGAAGCCCGAACCGGGACAGGGACCGAGACCCAGTACTTC
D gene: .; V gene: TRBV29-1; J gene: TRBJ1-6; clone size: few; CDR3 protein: CSVEQGFTLHF; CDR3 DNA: TGCAGCGTGGAACAGGGTTTCACCCTCCACTTT
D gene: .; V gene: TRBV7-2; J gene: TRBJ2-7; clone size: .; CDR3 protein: CASSLTAGLSSYEQYF; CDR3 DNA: TGTGCCAGCAGCTTAACAGCGGGCCTGAGCTCCTACGAGCAGTACTTC
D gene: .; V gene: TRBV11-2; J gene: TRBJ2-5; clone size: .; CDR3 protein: CASSLQLQETQYF; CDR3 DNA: TGTGCCAGCAGCTTACAACTGCAAGAGACCCAGTACTTC
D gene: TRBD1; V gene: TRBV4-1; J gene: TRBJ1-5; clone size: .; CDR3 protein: CASSQVVLGTANQPQHF; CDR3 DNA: TGCGCCAGCAGCCAAGTAGTGCTGGGGACAGCGAATCAGCCCCAGCATTTT
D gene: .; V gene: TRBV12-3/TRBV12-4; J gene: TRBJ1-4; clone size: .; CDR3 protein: CASSPNRVEKLFF; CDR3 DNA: TGTGCCAGCAGCCCTAATAGGGTGGAAAAACTGTTTTTT
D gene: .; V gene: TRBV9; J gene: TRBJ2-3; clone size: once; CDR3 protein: CASSVAAVPGSVNTQYF; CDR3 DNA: TGTGCCAGCAGCGTAGCGGCGGTCCCAGGGAGTGTAAATACGCAGTATTTT
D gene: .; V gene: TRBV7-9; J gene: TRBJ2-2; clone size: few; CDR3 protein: CASSLALAPGELFF; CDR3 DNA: TGTGCCAGCAGCTTAGCGCTGGCCCCCGGGGAGCTGTTTTTT